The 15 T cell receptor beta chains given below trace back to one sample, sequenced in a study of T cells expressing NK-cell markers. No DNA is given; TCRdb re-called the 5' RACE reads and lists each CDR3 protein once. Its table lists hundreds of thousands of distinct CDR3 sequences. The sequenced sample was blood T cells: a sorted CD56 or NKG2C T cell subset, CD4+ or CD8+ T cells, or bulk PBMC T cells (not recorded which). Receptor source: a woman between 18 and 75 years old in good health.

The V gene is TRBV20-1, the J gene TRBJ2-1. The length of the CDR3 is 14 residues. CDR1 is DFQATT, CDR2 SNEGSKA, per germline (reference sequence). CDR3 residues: CSARAQRTNNEQFF.

The CDR3 reads CASSFGNRGHEQYF. The chain uses TRBV12-3 or TRBV12-4 and TRBJ2-7; TCRdb indicates TRBD1, and absent DNA this call remains unverified. This CDR3 has 14 residues.

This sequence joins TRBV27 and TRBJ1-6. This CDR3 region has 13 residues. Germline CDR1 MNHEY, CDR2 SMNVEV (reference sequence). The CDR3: CASSLSRSSPLHF.

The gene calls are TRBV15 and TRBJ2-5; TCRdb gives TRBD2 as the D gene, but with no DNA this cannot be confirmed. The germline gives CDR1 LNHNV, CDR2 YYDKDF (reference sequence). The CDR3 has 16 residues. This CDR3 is CATSSSPSGRTETQYF. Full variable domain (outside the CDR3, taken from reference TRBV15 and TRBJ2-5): DAMVIQNPRYQVTQFGKPVTLSCSQTLNHNVMYWYQQKSSQAPKLLFHYYDKDFNNEADTPDNFQSRRPNTSFCFLDIRSPGLGDTAMYLCATSSSPSGRTETQYFGPGTRLLVL.

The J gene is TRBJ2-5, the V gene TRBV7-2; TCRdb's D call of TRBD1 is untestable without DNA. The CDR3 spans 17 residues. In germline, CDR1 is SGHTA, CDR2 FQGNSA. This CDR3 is CASGPSGGLPVQETQYF.

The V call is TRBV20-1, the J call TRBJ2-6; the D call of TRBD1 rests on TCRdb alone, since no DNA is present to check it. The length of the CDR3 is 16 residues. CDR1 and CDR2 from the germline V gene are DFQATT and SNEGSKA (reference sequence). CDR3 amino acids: CSARGVLSSGANVLTF.

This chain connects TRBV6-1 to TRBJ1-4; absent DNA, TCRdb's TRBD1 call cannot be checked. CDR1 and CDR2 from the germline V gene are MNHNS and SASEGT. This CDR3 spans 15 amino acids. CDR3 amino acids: CASTSTGSGNEKLFF.

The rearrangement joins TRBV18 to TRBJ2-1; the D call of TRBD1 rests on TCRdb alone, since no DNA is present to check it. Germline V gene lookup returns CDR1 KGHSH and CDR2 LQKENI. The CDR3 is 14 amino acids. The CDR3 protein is CAPSKMQGNVEQFF.

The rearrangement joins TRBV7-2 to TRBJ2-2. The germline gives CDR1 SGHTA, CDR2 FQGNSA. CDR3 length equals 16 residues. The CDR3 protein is CASSLAVAKNTGELFF.

The CDR3 here is CASGWTVGKNIQYF. The chain has TRBV12-5 and TRBJ2-4; TCRdb lists TRBD1, though no DNA is available to test this call. Germline V CDR1 and CDR2: LGHNT, FRNRAP. This CDR3 has 14 amino acids.

This chain's CDR3 is CASSLAMSAEQFF. J is TRBJ2-1 and V is TRBV7-2. CDR3 length: 13 residues. Germline values: CDR1 SGHTA, CDR2 FQGNSA.

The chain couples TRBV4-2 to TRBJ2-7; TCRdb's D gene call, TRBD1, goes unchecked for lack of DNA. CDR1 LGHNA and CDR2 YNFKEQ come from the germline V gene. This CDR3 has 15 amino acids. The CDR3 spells CASSLARDRGYEQYF.

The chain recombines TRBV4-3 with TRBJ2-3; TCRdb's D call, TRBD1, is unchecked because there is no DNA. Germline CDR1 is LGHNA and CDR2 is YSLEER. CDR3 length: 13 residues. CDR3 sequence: CASSQVGGYTQYF.

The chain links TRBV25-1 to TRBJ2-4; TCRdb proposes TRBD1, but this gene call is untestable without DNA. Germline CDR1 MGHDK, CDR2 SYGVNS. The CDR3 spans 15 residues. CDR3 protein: CASSEQDRAKNIQYF. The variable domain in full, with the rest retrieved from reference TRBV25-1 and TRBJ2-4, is EADIYQTPRYLVIGTGKKITLECSQTMGHDKMYWYQQDPGMELHLIHYSYGVNSTEKGDLSSESTVSRIRTEHFPLTLESARPSHTSQYLCASSEQDRAKNIQYFGAGTRLSVL.

The CDR3 reads CASSLELLNTGELFF. This chain connects TRBV7-8 to TRBJ2-2. Germline assignment: CDR1 SGHVS and CDR2 FQNEAQ. CDR3 length: 15 amino acids.